A selection of T cell receptor beta chains follows, all from one sample in a study of lymphopenia after photon versus proton radiotherapy. Only in-frame clones appear in the TCRdb table, and some are missing; sequencing was by immunoSEQ multiplex PCR. Of about 22,000 clones in the sample, 75% to 90% are singletons; the top ten hold roughly 10%. The material was peripheral blood, obtained from a patient treated with proton-based radiotherapy. These receptors were taken from an elderly man with esophageal cancer. CDR3s include the opening cysteine and the closing phenylalanine or tryptophan. The D gene is left open where the match is weak. Only part of the rows carry a size: once, few, many, or a class if the clone is expanded.

abundance: .
d_gene: .
j_gene: TRBJ2-3
v_gene: TRBV5-1
CDR3aa: CASSPQGTDTQYF
CDR3nt: TGCGCCAGCAGCCCCCAGGGCACAGATACGCAGTATTTT

abundance: .
d_gene: TRBD1
j_gene: TRBJ2-2
v_gene: TRBV29-1
CDR3aa: CSGLQGATGELFF
CDR3nt: TGCAGCGGGTTACAGGGGGCGACCGGGGAGCTGTTTTTT

abundance: medium-sized
d_gene: TRBD1
j_gene: TRBJ1-1
v_gene: TRBV6-1
CDR3aa: CASRDGQGFTEAFF
CDR3nt: TGTGCCAGCAGAGACGGACAGGGGTTTACTGAAGCTTTCTTT

abundance: .
d_gene: .
j_gene: TRBJ1-2
v_gene: TRBV6-5
CDR3aa: CASSRDGDNYGYTF
CDR3nt: TGTGCCAGCAGTCGGGACGGCGATAACTATGGCTACACCTTC

abundance: medium-sized
d_gene: .
j_gene: TRBJ1-5
v_gene: TRBV6-1
CDR3aa: CASSDNPDKYEHF
CDR3nt: TGTGCCAGCAGTGATAACCCAGACAAGTACGAACATTTT

abundance: few
d_gene: TRBD1
j_gene: TRBJ2-2
v_gene: TRBV7-9
CDR3aa: CASRPGTGNTGELFF
CDR3nt: TGTGCCAGCAGACCCGGGACAGGCAACACCGGGGAGCTGTTTTTT

abundance: .
d_gene: .
j_gene: TRBJ2-7
v_gene: TRBV7-9
CDR3aa: CATTGRTTYEQYF
CDR3nt: TGTGCCACCACCGGCCGGACGACCTACGAGCAGTACTTC

abundance: .
d_gene: .
j_gene: TRBJ2-4
v_gene: TRBV10-3
CDR3aa: CAISEMEGGKNIQYF
CDR3nt: TGTGCCATCAGTGAGATGGAGGGAGGCAAAAACATTCAGTACTTC

abundance: .
d_gene: .
j_gene: TRBJ2-1
v_gene: TRBV10-1
CDR3aa: CASSSRGNEQFF
CDR3nt: TGCGCCAGCAGTAGTCGGGGCAATGAGCAGTTCTTC

abundance: .
d_gene: TRBD1
j_gene: TRBJ1-2
v_gene: TRBV6-6
CDR3aa: CASSRDSYYGYTF
CDR3nt: TGTGCCAGCAGTCGGGACAGCTACTATGGCTACACCTTC

abundance: .
d_gene: .
j_gene: TRBJ1-4
v_gene: TRBV19
CDR3aa: CASSMGRLNEKLFF
CDR3nt: TGTGCCAGTAGTATGGGACGGTTAAATGAAAAACTGTTTTTT

abundance: .
d_gene: .
j_gene: TRBJ2-7
v_gene: TRBV7-6
CDR3aa: CASSLGDSYEQYF
CDR3nt: TGTGCCAGCAGCTTAGGCGACTCCTACGAGCAGTACTTC

abundance: .
d_gene: TRBD2
j_gene: TRBJ2-1
v_gene: TRBV4-3
CDR3aa: CASSQDTLAGAYNEQFF
CDR3nt: TGCGCCAGCAGCCAAGATACCCTAGCGGGAGCCTACAATGAGCAGTTCTTC

abundance: .
d_gene: .
j_gene: TRBJ2-2
v_gene: TRBV9
CDR3aa: CASSSNTGELFF
CDR3nt: TGTGCCAGCAGTTCGAACACCGGGGAGCTGTTTTTT

abundance: .
d_gene: .
j_gene: TRBJ2-2
v_gene: TRBV19
CDR3aa: CASSIRFMGTGELFF
CDR3nt: TGTGCCAGTAGTATCCGGTTTATGGGGACCGGGGAGCTGTTTTTT

abundance: .
d_gene: .
j_gene: TRBJ2-4
v_gene: TRBV5-4
CDR3aa: CASSPRTDAKNIQYF
CDR3nt: TGTGCCAGCAGCCCCAGGACAGACGCCAAAAACATTCAGTACTTC

abundance: .
d_gene: .
j_gene: TRBJ1-1
v_gene: TRBV5-8
CDR3aa: CASISTSLNTEAFF
CDR3nt: TGTGCCAGCATCTCGACATCCCTTAACACTGAAGCTTTCTTT

abundance: .
d_gene: TRBD1
j_gene: TRBJ1-2
v_gene: TRBV6-5
CDR3aa: CASSYSRGRGNYGYTF
CDR3nt: TGTGCCAGCAGTTACTCGAGGGGCAGGGGGAACTATGGCTACACCTTC

abundance: once
d_gene: .
j_gene: TRBJ2-7
v_gene: TRBV4-3
CDR3aa: CASSQEQRGHYEQYF
CDR3nt: TGCGCCAGCAGCCAAGAACAGCGGGGACACTACGAGCAGTACTTC

abundance: .
d_gene: .
j_gene: TRBJ2-1
v_gene: TRBV6-1
CDR3aa: CASSEMGSYNEQFF
CDR3nt: TGTGCCAGCAGTGAAATGGGGTCCTACAATGAGCAGTTCTTC

abundance: .
d_gene: TRBD1
j_gene: TRBJ2-7
v_gene: TRBV19
CDR3aa: CASTPTGGIYEQYF
CDR3nt: TGTGCCAGTACCCCGACAGGGGGAATCTACGAGCAGTACTTC

abundance: .
d_gene: .
j_gene: TRBJ2-7
v_gene: TRBV7-6
CDR3aa: CASSLVAPDTYSTYEQYF
CDR3nt: TGTGCCAGCAGCTTAGTAGCCCCGGACACTTATTCAACCTACGAGCAGTACTTC

abundance: .
d_gene: .
j_gene: TRBJ2-3
v_gene: TRBV19
CDR3aa: CASSIYLYTDTQYF
CDR3nt: TGTGCCAGTAGTATATACTTATACACAGATACGCAGTATTTT

abundance: .
d_gene: .
j_gene: TRBJ2-7
v_gene: TRBV21-1
CDR3aa: CASRSNRGNSYEQYF
CDR3nt: TGTGCCAGCAGGTCGAACAGGGGAAACTCCTACGAGCAGTACTTC

abundance: .
d_gene: TRBD2
j_gene: TRBJ2-7
v_gene: TRBV10-1
CDR3aa: CASSESGMPSGGYEQYF
CDR3nt: TGCGCCAGCAGTGAGTCGGGAATGCCTAGCGGTGGGTACGAGCAGTACTTC

abundance: .
d_gene: .
j_gene: TRBJ1-3
v_gene: TRBV7-2
CDR3aa: CASSGGVGGRTGNTIYF
CDR3nt: TGTGCCAGCAGCGGTGGGGTAGGGGGGAGAACTGGAAACACCATATATTTT

abundance: .
d_gene: TRBD1
j_gene: TRBJ1-1
v_gene: TRBV7-9
CDR3aa: CASSSSGQGRFPEAFF
CDR3nt: TGTGCCAGCAGCAGTTCAGGACAGGGGCGCTTTCCTGAAGCTTTCTTT

abundance: .
d_gene: .
j_gene: TRBJ1-6
v_gene: TRBV19
CDR3aa: CASSIGRDSPLHF
CDR3nt: TGTGCCAGTAGTATAGGAAGGGACTCACCCCTCCACTTT

abundance: .
d_gene: .
j_gene: TRBJ2-2
v_gene: TRBV19
CDR3aa: CASSRVTGELFF
CDR3nt: TGTGCCAGTAGTAGGGTCACCGGGGAGCTGTTTTTT

abundance: .
d_gene: .
j_gene: TRBJ2-7
v_gene: TRBV5-4
CDR3aa: CASSGGGVFYEQYF
CDR3nt: TGTGCCAGCAGCGGGGGCGGCGTGTTCTACGAGCAGTACTTC

abundance: .
d_gene: TRBD1
j_gene: TRBJ1-2
v_gene: TRBV6-5
CDR3aa: CASSAGDRGPGYTF
CDR3nt: TGTGCCAGCAGTGCCGGGGACAGGGGGCCTGGCTACACCTTC

abundance: .
d_gene: .
j_gene: TRBJ1-5
v_gene: TRBV7-8
CDR3aa: CASSHSAAGDGSVRPQHF
CDR3nt: TGTGCCAGCAGTCACTCGGCGGCAGGGGATGGGTCTGTCCGGCCCCAGCATTTT

abundance: .
d_gene: .
j_gene: TRBJ2-6
v_gene: TRBV4-1
CDR3aa: CASSPNDRHSGANVLTF
CDR3nt: TGCGCCAGCAGTCCGAACGACAGACACTCTGGGGCCAACGTCCTGACTTTC

abundance: .
d_gene: .
j_gene: TRBJ2-5
v_gene: TRBV2
CDR3aa: CASSDRKRETQYF
CDR3nt: TGTGCCAGCAGTGACAGGAAGCGAGAGACCCAGTACTTC

abundance: .
d_gene: .
j_gene: TRBJ1-2
v_gene: TRBV9
CDR3aa: CASSVFEAHPTNYGYTF
CDR3nt: TGTGCCAGCAGCGTCTTTGAGGCCCACCCGACTAACTATGGCTACACCTTC

abundance: .
d_gene: TRBD1
j_gene: TRBJ1-1
v_gene: TRBV29-1
CDR3aa: CSAGTGNTEAFF
CDR3nt: TGCAGCGCCGGGACAGGGAACACTGAAGCTTTCTTT

abundance: .
d_gene: TRBD1
j_gene: TRBJ2-2
v_gene: TRBV5-4
CDR3aa: CAISEGAVTGELFF
CDR3nt: TGTGCCATCTCTGAGGGGGCTGTGACCGGGGAGCTGTTTTTT

abundance: once
d_gene: TRBD1
j_gene: TRBJ2-7
v_gene: TRBV27
CDR3aa: CASSSRQGLPLEQYF
CDR3nt: TGTGCCAGCAGCTCCAGACAGGGCTTACCCCTTGAGCAGTACTTC

abundance: once
d_gene: .
j_gene: TRBJ1-5
v_gene: TRBV27
CDR3aa: CASSLGFNQPQHF
CDR3nt: TGTGCCAGCAGTTTGGGTTTTAATCAGCCCCAGCATTTT

abundance: once
d_gene: TRBD2
j_gene: TRBJ2-5
v_gene: TRBV19
CDR3aa: CASSIGASGQETQYF
CDR3nt: TGTGCCAGTAGTATAGGGGCTAGCGGACAAGAGACCCAGTACTTC

abundance: .
d_gene: .
j_gene: TRBJ2-5
v_gene: TRBV5-4
CDR3aa: CASSLGGENLETQYF
CDR3nt: TGTGCCAGCAGCTTGGGTGGGGAGAACCTAGAGACCCAGTACTTC

abundance: .
d_gene: .
j_gene: TRBJ2-7
v_gene: TRBV7-8
CDR3aa: CASSSRRSEQYF
CDR3nt: TGTGCCAGCAGCTCCCGCCGCTCCGAGCAGTACTTC

abundance: .
d_gene: TRBD1
j_gene: TRBJ2-1
v_gene: TRBV18
CDR3aa: CASSPTTGVEQFF
CDR3nt: TGTGCCAGCTCACCGACTACAGGGGTCGAGCAGTTCTTC

abundance: .
d_gene: .
j_gene: TRBJ1-1
v_gene: TRBV7-2
CDR3aa: CASSLGLRTQRNTEAFF
CDR3nt: TGTGCCAGCAGCCTAGGACTCCGAACCCAGAGGAACACTGAAGCTTTCTTT

abundance: .
d_gene: TRBD1
j_gene: TRBJ1-1
v_gene: TRBV19
CDR3aa: CASRRQGTEAFF
CDR3nt: TGTGCCAGTAGGCGACAGGGCACTGAAGCTTTCTTT

abundance: few
d_gene: .
j_gene: TRBJ1-1
v_gene: TRBV14
CDR3aa: CASSQGTGWNTEAFF
CDR3nt: TGTGCCAGCAGCCAAGGAACAGGGTGGAACACTGAAGCTTTCTTT

abundance: .
d_gene: .
j_gene: TRBJ1-1
v_gene: TRBV5-1
CDR3aa: CASSLANRVNTEAFF
CDR3nt: TGCGCCAGCAGCTTGGCCAACAGGGTGAACACTGAAGCTTTCTTT

abundance: .
d_gene: TRBD1
j_gene: TRBJ1-5
v_gene: TRBV25-1
CDR3aa: CASSQGGQGSVGNQPQHF
CDR3nt: TGTGCCAGCAGCCAAGGCGGACAGGGGAGTGTAGGCAATCAGCCCCAGCATTTT

abundance: .
d_gene: .
j_gene: TRBJ2-1
v_gene: TRBV29-1
CDR3aa: CSVLSGPREQFF
CDR3nt: TGCAGCGTTCTATCGGGTCCCAGAGAGCAGTTCTTC

abundance: .
d_gene: .
j_gene: TRBJ2-1
v_gene: TRBV19
CDR3aa: CASSNRHYNEQFF
CDR3nt: TGTGCCAGTAGCAACAGGCATTACAATGAGCAGTTCTTC

abundance: .
d_gene: .
j_gene: TRBJ1-4
v_gene: TRBV6-6
CDR3aa: CASTLTEGEKLFF
CDR3nt: TGTGCCAGCACCTTAACAGAGGGGGAAAAACTGTTTTTT

abundance: .
d_gene: .
j_gene: TRBJ1-1
v_gene: TRBV29-1
CDR3aa: CSVGWGAVDTEAFF
CDR3nt: TGCAGCGTGGGGTGGGGGGCGGTCGACACTGAAGCTTTCTTT

abundance: once
d_gene: TRBD1
j_gene: TRBJ2-7
v_gene: TRBV4-1
CDR3aa: CASSLDRGGAYEQYF
CDR3nt: TGCGCCAGCAGCCTAGACAGGGGCGGGGCCTACGAGCAGTACTTC

abundance: .
d_gene: TRBD2
j_gene: TRBJ2-1
v_gene: TRBV19
CDR3aa: CASSTSGLAGRNEQFF
CDR3nt: TGTGCCAGTAGTACCTCGGGACTAGCTGGGCGGAATGAGCAGTTCTTC

abundance: .
d_gene: TRBD2
j_gene: TRBJ2-3
v_gene: TRBV7-9
CDR3aa: CASSLGLAGVDTQYF
CDR3nt: TGTGCCAGCAGCTTAGGACTAGCGGGGGTAGATACGCAGTATTTT

abundance: .
d_gene: TRBD2
j_gene: TRBJ2-3
v_gene: TRBV19
CDR3aa: CASSINGGRNTDTQYF
CDR3nt: TGTGCCAGTAGTATAAACGGCGGGAGGAACACAGATACGCAGTATTTT

abundance: .
d_gene: TRBD2
j_gene: TRBJ2-7
v_gene: TRBV7-2
CDR3aa: CASSILAEVTSAYEQYF
CDR3nt: TGTGCCAGCAGCATCCTAGCGGAGGTCACGTCTGCCTACGAGCAGTACTTC

abundance: .
d_gene: .
j_gene: TRBJ1-1
v_gene: TRBV6-5
CDR3aa: CASSRGLVEAFF
CDR3nt: TGTGCCAGCAGCAGGGGCTTGGTTGAAGCTTTCTTT

abundance: .
d_gene: .
j_gene: TRBJ2-5
v_gene: TRBV11-3
CDR3aa: CASSLGYGVETQYF
CDR3nt: TGTGCCAGCAGCTTAGGTTACGGGGTTGAGACCCAGTACTTC

abundance: .
d_gene: TRBD1
j_gene: TRBJ2-7
v_gene: TRBV9
CDR3aa: CASSVAPTGQGDYEQYF
CDR3nt: TGTGCCAGCAGCGTAGCCCCCACTGGACAGGGGGACTACGAGCAGTACTTC